A single sample is the source of the 18 T cell receptor beta chains below, sequenced in a study of T cells in Graves' hyperthyroidism and ophthalmopathy. Researchers took RNA transcripts and amplified the TCR beta CDR3 regions from them. Carried out on the TCR CDR3, a first-round RT-PCR used the HTBI primer set. From the multiplex PCR reads, TCRdb called clonotypes with MiXCR, one entry per CDR3 protein. The table shows approximately 610,000 distinct CDR3 sequences, with 14% to 15% occurring only once. The sample consisted of blood. The receptor set was obtained from a woman in her thirties or forties with Graves' ophthalmopathy.

The J gene is TRBJ2-7, the V gene TRBV20-1; D unclear. With 6 bases removed from V and 4 bases from J, the gap between germline ends came to 19 bases. The CDR3 contains 14 residues. Germline V gives CDR1 DFQATT, CDR2 SNEGSKA (reference sequence). The CDR3 nucleotides are TGCAGTGCCCCCCGCCCGGTGGGCTCATACGAGCAGTACTTC. Translated, it gives CSAPRPVGSYEQYF.

The chain couples TRBV7-2 to TRBJ2-7; TRBD1 is a possible D gene (5 bases). Trimming left V 3 bases short and J 3 bases short, with 12 bases between. The CDR3 length is 14 residues. Germline values: CDR1 SGHTA, CDR2 FQGNSA. CDR3 sequence (DNA): TGTGCCAGCAGCTTTAAGGGGTTAGGCTACGAGCAGTACTTC. Encoded protein: CASSFKGLGYEQYF. Together with reference TRBV7-2 and TRBJ2-7, the CDR3 gives the full variable domain: GAGVSQSPSNKVTEKGKDVELRCDPISGHTALYWYRQSLGQGLEFLIYFQGNSAPDKSGLPSDRFSAERTGGSVSTLTIQRTQQEDSAVYLCASSFKGLGYEQYFGPGTRLTVT.

Remarks on this clonotype: The germline gene is not matched at one end of the junction; a read error may be the cause. The chain joins TRBV6-2 or TRBV6-3 to TRBJ2-7; D is unresolved. In germline, CDR1 is MNHEY, CDR2 SVGEGT. The CDR3 extends over 14 amino acids. CDR3: CTSSSRSVADEQYF. The CDR3 DNA is TGTACCAGCAGTTCCAGGTCTGTCGCTGACGAGCAGTACTTC.

This chain links TRBV20-1 with TRBJ1-3, with 7 bases aligning to TRBD1. The germline gives CDR1 DFQATT, CDR2 SNEGSKA (reference sequence). V lost 3 bases and J lost 2; bases outside the gene matches: 4. The CDR3 covers 14 residues. CDR3 in amino acids: CSASAGTAGNTIYF. In nucleotides, the CDR3 is TGCAGTGCTAGTGCTGGGACAGCTGGAAACACCATATATTTT.

The chain joins TRBV19 to TRBJ1-1, with D possibly TRBD1 on 6 matching bases. This CDR3 has 15 residues. Trimming shortened V by 7 bases and J by 6 bases, and 21 bases separated the two germline ends. Germline V lookup: CDR1 LNHDA, CDR2 SQIVND (reference sequence). This chain's CDR3 is CASIFRGTIISEAFF. DNA of the CDR3: TGTGCCAGTATCTTTAGGGGGACAATAATATCTGAAGCTTTCTTT.

This clonotype was seen repeatedly, ten times or more. This chain connects TRBV20-1 to TRBJ1-2; 7 nucleotides line up with TRBD1. CDR1 DFQATT and CDR2 SNEGSKA come from the germline V gene (reference sequence). The CDR3 totals 14 residues. V dropped 1 base and J dropped 5; count of bases not matched to a gene: 7. The CDR3 spells CSARGTGSGYGYTF. The CDR3 bases are TGCAGTGCTAGAGGGACAGGCTCAGGGTATGGCTACACCTTC.

Remarks on this clonotype: This may stem from a read error, because a much larger clone lies one nucleotide away. The V call is TRBV28, the J call TRBJ2-7; D not certain. In germline, CDR1 is MDHEN, CDR2 SYDVKM. The CDR3 is made up of 11 amino acids. The V gene lost 3 bases and the J gene lost 9 bases, with 9 bases spanning the gap. CDR3 sequence (DNA): TGTGCCAGCAGTTTTATCTACTCGCAGTACTTC. Protein: CASSFIYSQYF.

V and J are TRBV2 and TRBJ2-7; 10 bases are a match to TRBD1. The V gene end was trimmed by 6 bases and the J gene end by 4 bases; junction bases not matched to a gene: 6. The V gene's germline CDR1 is SNHLY and CDR2 FYNNEI. The CDR3 is 14 residues long. The CDR3 DNA is TGTGCCAGCAGATCGGGGACAGGGGAGTACGAGCAGTACTTC. It yields the protein CASRSGTGEYEQYF.

This clonotype was observed at least ten times. The rearrangement joins TRBV6-5 to TRBJ1-2; 7 positions agree with TRBD1. From germline, CDR1 is MNHEY and CDR2 SVGAGI. This CDR3 has 13 residues. V shed 2 bases, J shed 3 bases, and the junction held 0 bases outside the gene matches. CDR3 bases: TGTGCCAGCAGTTACCAGGGGGACTATGGCTACACCTTC. This gives the protein CASSYQGDYGYTF.

This chain uses TRBV28 with TRBJ1-1; TRBD1 matches at 12 bases. The germline V gene encodes CDR1 MDHEN and CDR2 SYDVKM. The CDR3 loop spans 16 amino acids. V shed 6 bases and J 1 base; nucleotides not matched to a gene: 6. The chain's CDR3 is CASRPGTGGPNTEAFF. The DNA for the CDR3 is TGTGCCAGCAGGCCCGGGACAGGGGGCCCGAACACTGAAGCTTTCTTT.

This clonotype occurred a few times. The genes are TRBV5-6 and TRBJ1-6; D unresolved. The CDR3 is 13 amino acids. Germline assignment: CDR1 SGHDT and CDR2 YYEEEE. V was clipped by 2 bases and J by 0 bases, with 0 bases between them. Here the CDR3 DNA reads TGTGCCAGCAGCTTCTCCTATAATTCACCCCTCCACTTT. Its translation: CASSFSYNSPLHF. The variable domain in full, with the rest retrieved from reference TRBV5-6 and TRBJ1-6, is DAGVTQSPTHLIKTRGQQVTLRCSPKSGHDTVSWYQQALGQGPQFIFQYYEEEERQRGNFPDRFSGHQFPNYSSELNVNALLLGDSALYLCASSFSYNSPLHFGNGTRLTVT.

V and J are TRBV6-1 and TRBJ2-5; 8 positions agree with TRBD2. J was trimmed by 4 bases and V by 5 bases; bases with no gene match: 3. The V gene's germline CDR1 is MNHNS and CDR2 SASEGT. The CDR3 sequence is 13 residues long. DNA of the CDR3: TGTGCCAGCAGTATCGGGGGGGGAGAGACCCAGTACTTC. Its translation is CASSIGGGETQYF.

Ten or more counts support this clonotype. The chain uses TRBV11-2 and TRBJ2-7, with TRBD1 identical over 9 bases. Germline V gene data show CDR1 as SGHAT and CDR2 as FQNNGV. This CDR3 is 16 amino acids long. V lost 5 bases, J lost 0 bases, and 8 bases stayed unmatched. The CDR3: CASSPTGGAYSYEQYF. Here the CDR3 DNA reads TGTGCCAGCAGCCCGACAGGGGGTGCATACTCCTACGAGCAGTACTTC. The variable domain in full, with the rest retrieved from reference TRBV11-2 and TRBJ2-7, is EAGVAQSPRYKIIEKRQSVAFWCNPISGHATLYWYQQILGQGPKLLIQFQNNGVVDDSQLPKDRFSAERLKGVDSTLKIQPAKLEDSAVYLCASSPTGGAYSYEQYFGPGTRLTVT.

Many counts were recorded for this clonotype. The gene calls are TRBV27 and TRBJ1-2, with D possibly TRBD1 on 5 matching bases. The CDR3 has 13 amino acids. Germline values: CDR1 MNHEY, CDR2 SMNVEV (reference sequence). V was cut by 6 bases and J by 8 bases, with 16 bases left in between. The CDR3 loop reads CASSPRDANGYTF. The CDR3 bases are TGTGCCAGCAGCCCTCGGGACGCCAACGGCTACACCTTC.

The sample holds many counts of this clonotype. The V call is TRBV6-1, the J call TRBJ1-3, with TRBD1 identical over 8 bases. The germline V gene encodes CDR1 MNHNS and CDR2 SASEGT. The J segment lost 4 bases and the V segment lost 6 bases, leaving 8 bases of the junction unmatched. There are 15 residues in the CDR3. The CDR3 reads CASSRQGNPGNTIYF. In DNA form, the CDR3 reads TGTGCCAGCAGCCGACAGGGGAACCCCGGAAACACCATATATTTT.

Only a few counts were recorded for this clonotype. The J gene is TRBJ2-4, the V gene TRBV7-8; 8 nucleotides match TRBD2. Germline CDR1 SGHVS, CDR2 FQNEAQ. Trimming at V came to 0 bases and at J to 0 bases, leaving 7 bases not matched to a gene. The length of the CDR3 is 18 residues. The CDR3 here is CASSLARLAGIAKNIQYF. CDR3 nucleotides: TGTGCCAGCAGCTTAGCGCGGTTAGCGGGAATAGCCAAAAACATTCAGTACTTC.

In regard to this clonotype: Since a much larger clone is just one base distant, this may be a read error. The chain carries TRBV28 and TRBJ1-5; tentative D call: TRBD1 (6 bases). CDR3 size: 14 residues. Germline V gene data show CDR1 as MDHEN and CDR2 as SYDVKM. The CDR3: CASGLQQGWQPQHF. DNA of the CDR3: TGTGCCAGCGGTTTACAACAGGGATGGCAGCCCCAGCATTTT.

This clonotype was seen repeatedly, ten times or more. This chain uses TRBV12-3 or TRBV12-4 with TRBJ1-1, with D tentatively TRBD1 (5 bases). With 2 bases removed from V and 4 bases from J, the gap between germline ends came to 11 bases. The CDR3 covers 14 residues. The CDR3 loop is CASSLRGGGTEAFF. The DNA for the CDR3 is TGTGCCAGCAGTTTACGGGGCGGCGGCACTGAAGCTTTCTTT.